In its sample, the clone carrying this T cell receptor (beta chain) was seen a few times. Its specificity is unknown. Sequenced by immunoSEQ multiplex PCR; TCRdb stores in-frame clones only, minus some. The sample consists of approximately 1,000,000 clones, more than 75% of them appearing once. The CDR3 has 15 residues. CDR1 is MDHEN, CDR2 SYDVKM, per germline. The V end lost 4 bases, the J end lost 4 bases, and 16 bases lay between the germline ends. This entry belongs to a study of shared clonotypes between healthy human individuals. Notes on the study in general: Across a few donors, naive CD4 shared around 5.1%, naive CD8 under 4%, memory CD4 more than 2%, memory CD8 0.4%. Few donors limited the genetic and exposure-history diversity represented.

The genes are TRBV28 and TRBJ1-2, with D maybe TRBD1 (6 bases). The material sequenced was memory CD4+ T cells from PBMCs. Sample subset: CD45RA-negative fraction. This clonotype originated in a man in his late teens or twenties in good health. Some clones in this sample may be carry-over from other donors' samples. The CDR3 DNA follows: TGTGCCAGCAGTTCAAACCCCCGGACAGCCTATGGCTACACCTTC. As protein: CASSSNPRTAYGYTF.